This TCR beta chain comes out of a study of T cells in Graves' hyperthyroidism and ophthalmopathy. Trimming removed 8 bases from V and 1 base from J, with 13 bases in between. This CDR3 region has 13 residues. Germline V CDR1 and CDR2: DFQATT, SNEGSKA (reference sequence). In this sample, this clonotype turned up many times. Researchers took RNA transcripts and amplified the TCR beta CDR3 regions from them. Using the HTBI primer set, a first-round RT-PCR was run on the TCR CDR3. TCRdb independently ran MiXCR on the multiplex PCR reads; one entry per CDR3 protein. The data contain roughly 740,000 distinct CDR3 sequences, 16% of them seen just once; the ten biggest clones take up roughly 8%.

Source material: blood. The chain combines TRBV20-1 with TRBJ2-3; perhaps TRBD2 as D (6 bases). This sequence originates from a man younger than 30 with Graves' hyperthyroidism. CDR3 amino acids: CSPLWEGTDTQYF. CDR3 sequence (DNA): TGCAGTCCTCTGTGGGAGGGCACAGATACGCAGTATTTT.